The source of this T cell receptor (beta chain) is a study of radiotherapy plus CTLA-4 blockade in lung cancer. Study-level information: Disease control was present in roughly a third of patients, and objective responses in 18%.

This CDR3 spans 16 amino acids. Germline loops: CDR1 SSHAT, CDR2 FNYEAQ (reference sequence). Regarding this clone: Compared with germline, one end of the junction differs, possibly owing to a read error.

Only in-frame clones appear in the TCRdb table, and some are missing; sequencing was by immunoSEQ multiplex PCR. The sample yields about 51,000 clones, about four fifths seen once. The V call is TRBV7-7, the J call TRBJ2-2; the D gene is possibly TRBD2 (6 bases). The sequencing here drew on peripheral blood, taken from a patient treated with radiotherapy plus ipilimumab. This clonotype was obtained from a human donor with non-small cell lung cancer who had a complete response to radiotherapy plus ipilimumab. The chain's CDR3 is CASSSGPGANTGELFF. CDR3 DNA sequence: TGTGCTAGCAGCTCAGGTCCGGGAGCGAACACCGGGGAGCTGTTTTTT.